Listed below are T cell receptor beta chains from one sample, sequenced in a study of shared clonotypes between healthy human individuals. The assay was immunoSEQ multiplex PCR, and TCRdb's table has in-frame clones only and misses some. The table lists about 2.3 million clones, less than 95% of them singletons. Sequencing was carried out using naive CD4+ T cells from PBMCs. The source is a man younger than 35 in good health. Some clones in this sample may be carry-over from other donors' samples. The CDR3 runs from the conserved cysteine through the conserved F or W. D genes are given only for firm matches. Expanded clones are given a class, and other clones once, few, many or no size at all.

V	size	J	D	DNA	CDR3
TRBV2	once	TRBJ2-7	TRBD2	TGTGCCAGCAGGGGGGCTAGCGGGAGGGCCCGGCAGTACTTC	CASRGASGRARQYF
TRBV27	.	TRBJ1-3	.	TGTGCCAGCAGCCGACCGGGACTGGACACCATATATTTT	CASSRPGLDTIYF
TRBV27	.	TRBJ2-7	.	TGTGCCAGCAGTTTCTACGACGGGTCCTACGAGCAGTACTTC	CASSFYDGSYEQYF
TRBV18	.	TRBJ2-3	.	TGTGCCAGCTCACCAACACCGGCGGATACGCAGTATTTT	CASSPTPADTQYF
TRBV5-1	.	TRBJ1-1	.	TGCGCCAGCAGCTTGGTCGCGGACTCGCAAAGCCATAACACTGAAGCTTTCTTT	CASSLVADSQSHNTEAFF
TRBV18	.	TRBJ1-1	.	TGTGCCAGCTCCTCGGGGCAAAACACTGAAGCTTTCTTT	CASSSGQNTEAFF
TRBV5-1	.	TRBJ2-7	TRBD1	TGCGCCAGCCGAAAGGCCGGACAGGCCCCTTTAGGAACCTACGAGCAGTACTTC	CASRKAGQAPLGTYEQYF
TRBV28	.	TRBJ2-7	.	TGTGCCAGCAGTTTATTAGGGGGACTCTCGTACTACGAGCAGTACTTC	CASSLLGGLSYYEQYF
TRBV11-2	.	TRBJ2-7	TRBD2	TGTGCCAGCAGCTTAGTTAGCGGGAGCCCCTACGAGCAGTACTTC	CASSLVSGSPYEQYF
TRBV10-3	.	TRBJ2-7	.	TGTGCCATCAGTAAGGACAGTACCTACGAGCAGTACTTC	CAISKDSTYEQYF
TRBV29-1	.	TRBJ2-7	.	TGCAGTGTTGAGTCCGAAAGCGGGTACTACGAGCAGTACTTC	CSVESESGYYEQYF
TRBV28	.	TRBJ1-1	.	TGTGCCAGCAGTTTAGGCGGAGCAGAGGACACTGAAGCTTTCTTT	CASSLGGAEDTEAFF
TRBV27	.	TRBJ2-3	TRBD2	TGTGCCAGCAGAACACCGGGGGGGGCGCCAGATACGCAGTATTTT	CASRTPGGAPDTQYF
TRBV5-1	.	TRBJ1-2	TRBD1	TGCGCCAGCAGCCAGGACAGGGTGAAAGATAGGGGCTACACCTTC	CASSQDRVKDRGYTF
TRBV5-6	.	TRBJ2-7	TRBD1	TGTGCCAGCAGCTTGGTTAGTCAGGGGGACTCCTACGAGCAGTACTTC	CASSLVSQGDSYEQYF
TRBV25-1	.	TRBJ2-2	.	TGTGCCAGCAGTGAAGCCGGTTGGGGCACCGGGGAGCTGTTTTTT	CASSEAGWGTGELFF
TRBV27	few	TRBJ1-4	.	TGTGCCAGCAGTTCCGGGAGGATTGCAAAACTGTTTTTT	CASSSGRIAKLFF
TRBV11-2	.	TRBJ2-2	.	TGTGCCAGCACCCCCCTGACACTGAACACCGGGGAGCTGTTTTTT	CASTPLTLNTGELFF
TRBV29-1	.	TRBJ1-1	.	TGCAGCGTTGATGGGGGAAGGACTGAAGCTTTCTTT	CSVDGGRTEAFF
TRBV2	.	TRBJ1-1	.	TGTGCCAGCAAGAGTTCAGGGGCTCCTGAAGCTTTCTTT	CASKSSGAPEAFF
TRBV4-2	.	TRBJ1-1	.	TGTGCCAGCAGCCGGGGGGAAGGGGACTTTATGAACACTGAAGCTTTCTTT	CASSRGEGDFMNTEAFF
TRBV28	.	TRBJ2-1	TRBD2	TGTGCCAGCAGCCTTGGGACTAGCGGGAGCTATCATGAGCAGTTCTTC	CASSLGTSGSYHEQFF
TRBV6-1	.	TRBJ1-3	.	TGTGCCAGCAGTGTCAGAAACACCATATATTTT	CASSVRNTIYF
TRBV5-1	.	TRBJ2-5	.	TGCGCCAGCAGCCCCTTCGGGGGAGAGACCCAGTACTTC	CASSPFGGETQYF